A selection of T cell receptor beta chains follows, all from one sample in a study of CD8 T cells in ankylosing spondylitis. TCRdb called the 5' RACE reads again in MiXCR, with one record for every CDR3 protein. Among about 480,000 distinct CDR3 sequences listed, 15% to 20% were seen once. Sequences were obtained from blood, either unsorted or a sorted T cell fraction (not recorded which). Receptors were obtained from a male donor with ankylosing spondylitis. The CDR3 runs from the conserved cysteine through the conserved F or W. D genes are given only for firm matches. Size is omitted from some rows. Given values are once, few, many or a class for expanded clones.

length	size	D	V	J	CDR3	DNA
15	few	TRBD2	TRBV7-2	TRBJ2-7	CASSNRTSGTYEQYF	TGTGCCAGCAGCAACCGGACTAGCGGCACCTACGAGCAGTACTTC
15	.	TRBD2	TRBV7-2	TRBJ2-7	CASSGRLAGGYEQYF	TGTGCCAGCAGCGGTCGACTAGCGGGAGGCTACGAGCAGTACTTC
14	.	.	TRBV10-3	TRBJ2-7	CAISGDSSTYEQYF	TGTGCCATCAGTGGGGATAGTAGCACCTACGAGCAGTACTTC
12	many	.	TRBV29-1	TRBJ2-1	CSVEDGENEQFF	TGCAGCGTTGAAGACGGAGAGAATGAGCAGTTCTTC
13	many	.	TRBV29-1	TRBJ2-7	CSVDVRGTYEQYF	TGCAGCGTTGACGTTCGGGGGACCTACGAGCAGTACTTC
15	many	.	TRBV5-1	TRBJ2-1	CASSLGAGSAYEQFF	TGCGCCAGCAGCTTGGGGGCAGGGTCTGCGTATGAGCAGTTCTTC
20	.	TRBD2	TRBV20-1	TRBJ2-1	CSARDPRGTSGGAFYNEQFF	TGCAGTGCTAGAGATCCTAGAGGGACTAGCGGGGGGGCATTCTACAATGAGCAGTTCTTC
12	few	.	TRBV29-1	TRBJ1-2	CSVEVVGYGYTF	TGCAGCGTTGAAGTTGTGGGGTACGGCTACACCTTC
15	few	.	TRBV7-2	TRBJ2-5	CASSPAGLQEETQYF	TGTGCCAGCAGCCCCGCGGGACTCCAGGAAGAGACCCAGTACTTC
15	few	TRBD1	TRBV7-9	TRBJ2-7	CASSLMGQGYHEQYF	TGTGCCAGCAGCTTAATGGGACAGGGGTATCACGAGCAGTACTTC
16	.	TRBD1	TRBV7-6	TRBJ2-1	CASSLGGTGIYNEQFF	TGTGCCAGCAGCTTAGGTGGGACAGGGATCTACAATGAGCAGTTCTTC
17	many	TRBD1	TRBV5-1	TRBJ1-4	CASSFLPSGGTNEKLFF	TGCGCCAGCAGCTTCCTCCCCTCAGGGGGAACTAATGAAAAACTGTTTTTT
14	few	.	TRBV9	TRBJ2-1	CASSVGEFYNEQFF	TGTGCCAGCAGCGTGGGGGAGTTTTACAATGAGCAGTTCTTC
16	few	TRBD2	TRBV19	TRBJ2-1	CASSSPGGALVNEQFF	TGTGCCAGTAGTTCCCCCGGGGGGGCCTTGGTCAATGAGCAGTTCTTC
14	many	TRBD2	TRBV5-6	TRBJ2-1	CASRILAVYNEQFF	TGTGCCAGCAGAATACTAGCGGTCTACAATGAGCAGTTCTTC
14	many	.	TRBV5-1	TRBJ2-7	CASSLNPGPYEQYF	TGCGCCAGCAGCTTGAATCCAGGGCCCTACGAGCAGTACTTC